This TCR beta chain was sequenced in a study of radiation and T cells in renal cell carcinoma. Findings and caveats of the study: Without pretreatment biopsies, baseline tumor clonotype presence was undetermined. From baseline, blood top tumor clonotypes peaked at 2 weeks post-radiation.

The CDR3 totals 16 residues. Trimming at V came to 1 base and at J to 9 bases, leaving 11 bases not matched to a gene. Looked up from germline, CDR1 is SGHAT and CDR2 is FQDESV (reference sequence). On this clone itself: Antigen unknown.

The protocol was immunoSEQ multiplex PCR, while the TCRdb copy is restricted to in-frame clones and leaves out a portion. Of 150,000 to 160,000 clones listed, about 87% are singletons. Time point here: blood 2 weeks post-SBRT. Treatment: 15 Gy SBRT to primary tumor, nephrectomy 4 weeks later. After SBRT, blood was collected at 2 and 4 weeks, plus baseline. Here the sequenced sample was blood, taken from a patient whose treatment included radiotherapy and nephrectomy. This clonotype was sampled from a woman in her fifties or sixties with renal cell carcinoma. V usage is TRBV11-1 and J usage is TRBJ2-1; 8 nucleotides line up with TRBD2. CDR3 nucleotide sequence: TGTGCCAGCAGCTTAGAGTTTCTAGCGGCGGGAGGTGAGCAGTTCTTC. Translation gives CASSLEFLAAGGEQFF. The full variable domain, completed using reference TRBV11-1 and TRBJ2-1, is EAEVAQSPRYKITEKSQAVAFWCDPISGHATLYWYRQILGQGPELLVQFQDESVVDDSQLPKDRFSAERLKGVDSTLKIQPAELGDSAMYLCASSLEFLAAGGEQFFGPGTRLTVL.